The 2 T cell receptor beta chains in this list originate from one sample, sequenced in a study of T cell repertoires in cytomegalovirus infection. What these receptors recognize is not known. TCRdb re-derived calls from the reads in MiXCR, one entry per CDR3 protein. Counted here are roughly 500,000 distinct CDR3 sequences, around 30% occurring once; the ten biggest clones make up roughly a sixth. Sequenced material: cultured PBMCs, taken from culture after CMV antigen stimulation. All receptors derive from a human donor in good health (CMV status not recorded). Some clones in this sample may be carry-over from other donors' samples.

Ten or more counts support this clonotype. The chain employs TRBV7-2 and TRBJ2-1, with D unresolved. The CDR3 extends over 14 amino acids. In germline, CDR1 is SGHTA, CDR2 FQGNSA. Trimming took off 6 bases at V and 0 bases at J, with 9 bases between the two ends. DNA for the CDR3: TGTGCCAGCAGGCCGGCGTCCTCCTACAATGAGCAGTTCTTC. Protein: CASRPASSYNEQFF.

This chain links TRBV25-1 with TRBJ2-7; D is ambiguous. Germline CDR1 and CDR2: MGHDK and SYGVNS. The CDR3 covers 13 residues. The V end lost 4 bases, the J end lost 2 bases, and 9 bases lay between the germline ends. CDR3: CASSVGLTYEQYF. The CDR3 nucleotides are TGTGCCAGCAGTGTGGGTCTCACCTACGAGCAGTACTTC.